This T cell receptor beta chain originates from a study of control samples from healthy donors and cancer patients. Germline CDR1 reads LNHDA; CDR2 reads SQIVND (reference sequence). Trimming cost V 8 bases and J 0 bases, with 10 bases left between them. There are 13 residues in the CDR3. This clone was seen just once. Here immunoSEQ multiplex PCR was the method, and the copy in TCRdb shows in-frame clones only, minus some. The sample holds more than 15,000 clones, 85% to 90% seen once. The TCR comes from a woman aged 60-70 years with head and neck cancer. The V and J genes are TRBV19 and TRBJ1-2; D remains ambiguous. The sequenced sample was PBMCs. CDR3 residues: CASRQTSNYGYTF. The CDR3 region has the DNA TGTGCCAGTCGTCAAACCTCTAACTATGGCTACACCTTC.